This is a list of T cell receptor beta chains from one sample in a study of CD8+ T cells in alopecia areata. Assay: immunoSEQ multiplex PCR; the TCRdb copy retains only in-frame clones and omits some. The profile shows about 140,000 clones, about four fifths of them singletons. The sequences come from CD8+ T cells sorted from blood, collected at week 4, from a patient treated with tofacitinib. These receptors were obtained from a human donor with alopecia areata. CDR3s include the opening cysteine and the closing phenylalanine or tryptophan. A D gene is named only where the DNA matches it firmly. Size is stated for part of the rows, as once, few or many counts, or as a class when the clone is expanded.

CASSLDTTGASGANVLTF	TGTGCCAGCAGCTTAGATACTACAGGAGCCTCTGGGGCCAACGTCCTGACTTTC	TRBV7-9	TRBJ2-6	.	.
CASSSLAGTRTDTQYF	TGTGCCAGCAGCTCCCTAGCGGGGACCCGCACAGATACGCAGTATTTT	TRBV7-6	TRBJ2-3	TRBD2	.
CASSQELVIYNSPLHF	TGCGCCAGCAGCCAAGAATTGGTCATTTATAATTCACCCCTCCACTTT	TRBV4-3	TRBJ1-6	.	.
CATSRGRGVPDTQYF	TGTGCCACCAGCAGAGGCAGGGGGGTCCCGGATACGCAGTATTTT	TRBV15	TRBJ2-3	.	.
CASSARLAVEQYF	TGTGCCAGCAGCGCAAGACTAGCCGTCGAGCAGTACTTC	TRBV7-9	TRBJ2-7	TRBD2	.
CASSQDPTGGSQTQYF	TGCGCCAGCAGCCAAGATCCGACGGGGGGCTCTCAGACCCAGTACTTC	TRBV4-3	TRBJ2-5	.	.
CASSYPGGPADTQYF	TGTGCCAGCAGCTACCCGGGGGGGCCCGCAGATACGCAGTATTTT	TRBV7-2	TRBJ2-3	TRBD2	.
CASSGLAGGHYNEQFF	TGTGCCAGCAGCGGGCTAGCGGGGGGCCACTACAATGAGCAGTTCTTC	TRBV9	TRBJ2-1	TRBD2	once
CASSPLAGGQETQYF	TGTGCCAGCAGCCCACTAGCGGGGGGCCAAGAGACCCAGTACTTC	TRBV7-9	TRBJ2-5	TRBD2	.
CASSQDPGYGQPQHF	TGCGCCAGCAGCCAAGATCCAGGGTACGGTCAGCCCCAGCATTTT	TRBV4-1	TRBJ1-5	.	.
CASSSRGSGGAWEQETQYF	TGTGCCAGCAGCTCACGTGGGAGCGGGGGGGCCTGGGAGCAAGAGACCCAGTACTTC	TRBV7-9	TRBJ2-5	TRBD2	few
CASSLGGGTDYGYTF	TGTGCCAGCAGCTTAGGTGGGGGAACGGACTATGGCTACACCTTC	TRBV7-2	TRBJ1-2	.	.
CASSETGWKEKLFF	TGTGCCAGCAGTGAGACAGGGTGGAAAGAAAAACTGTTTTTT	TRBV25-1	TRBJ1-4	TRBD1	.
CVSVGGTGPDEAFF	TGTGTCTCGGTTGGGGGGACAGGGCCCGATGAAGCTTTCTTT	TRBV30	TRBJ1-1	TRBD1	.
CASSSTVTDTQYF	TGTGCCAGCAGTTCCACTGTTACAGATACGCAGTATTTT	TRBV28	TRBJ2-3	.	.
CASSQGFSSGGSQETQYF	TGCGCCAGCAGCCAAGGGTTTTCTAGCGGGGGGTCCCAAGAGACCCAGTACTTC	TRBV4-3	TRBJ2-5	TRBD2	.
CASSLTGKNEQFF	TGTGCCAGTAGCCTTACAGGGAAAAATGAGCAGTTCTTC	TRBV19	TRBJ2-1	.	.
CASSFVSDGEAFF	TGTGCCAGCAGTTTTGTGAGCGACGGGGAAGCTTTCTTT	TRBV27	TRBJ1-1	.	.
CARTGPITDTQYF	TGTGCCAGGACAGGGCCCATCACAGATACGCAGTATTTT	TRBV2	TRBJ2-3	TRBD1	.
CSAHWAYEQYF	TGCAGTGCCCATTGGGCCTACGAGCAGTACTTC	TRBV20-1	TRBJ2-7	.	.